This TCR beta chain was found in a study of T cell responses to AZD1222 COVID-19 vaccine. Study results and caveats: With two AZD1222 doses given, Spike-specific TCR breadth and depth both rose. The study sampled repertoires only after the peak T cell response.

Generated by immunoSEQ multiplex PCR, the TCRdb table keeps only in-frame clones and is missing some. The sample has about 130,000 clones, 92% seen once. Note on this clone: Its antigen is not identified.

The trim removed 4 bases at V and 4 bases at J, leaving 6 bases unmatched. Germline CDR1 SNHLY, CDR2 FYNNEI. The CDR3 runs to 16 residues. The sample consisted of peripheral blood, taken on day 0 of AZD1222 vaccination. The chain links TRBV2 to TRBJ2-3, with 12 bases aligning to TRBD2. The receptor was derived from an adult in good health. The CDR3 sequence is CASSVRTSGEADTQYF. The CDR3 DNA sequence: TGTGCCAGCAGTGTTAGGACTAGCGGGGAAGCAGATACGCAGTATTTT.